The clone carrying this T cell receptor beta chain was observed many times. Its target is unknown. The data derive from a study of CD8 T cells in ankylosing spondylitis. Germline V gene data show CDR1 as SGDLS and CDR2 as YYNGEE. The germline V and J ends were trimmed by 0 bases and 0 bases, with 10 bases remaining between them. This CDR3 comprises 15 residues. General observations from the study: Reactive arthritis synovial fluid and blood previously showed some of these motif variants.

TCRdb analysed the 5' RACE reads with MiXCR anew, one entry per CDR3 protein. The sample shows approximately 43,000 distinct CDR3 sequences, over 3.5% of them seen only once. The TCR originated in a female donor with ankylosing spondylitis or in good health (not recorded which). V gene TRBV9 combines with J gene TRBJ2-7, with a possible D match to TRBD2 (6 bases). Sequenced: blood, either unsorted or a sorted T cell fraction (not recorded which). CDR3 loop: CASSVGLGGSYEQYF. CDR3 bases: TGTGCCAGCAGCGTAGGTCTGGGGGGCTCCTACGAGCAGTACTTC.